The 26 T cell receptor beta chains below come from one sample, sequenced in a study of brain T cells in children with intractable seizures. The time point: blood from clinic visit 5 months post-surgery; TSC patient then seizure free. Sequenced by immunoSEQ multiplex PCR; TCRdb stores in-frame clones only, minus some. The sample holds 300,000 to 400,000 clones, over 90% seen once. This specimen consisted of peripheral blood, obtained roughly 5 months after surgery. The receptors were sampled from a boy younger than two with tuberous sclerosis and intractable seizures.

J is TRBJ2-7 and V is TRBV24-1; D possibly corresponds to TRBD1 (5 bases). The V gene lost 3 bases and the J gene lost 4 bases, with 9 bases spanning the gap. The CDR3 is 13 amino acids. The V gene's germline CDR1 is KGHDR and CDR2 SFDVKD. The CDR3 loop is CATSDQTEYEQYF. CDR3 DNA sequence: TGTGCCACCAGTGATCAGACAGAATACGAGCAGTACTTC.

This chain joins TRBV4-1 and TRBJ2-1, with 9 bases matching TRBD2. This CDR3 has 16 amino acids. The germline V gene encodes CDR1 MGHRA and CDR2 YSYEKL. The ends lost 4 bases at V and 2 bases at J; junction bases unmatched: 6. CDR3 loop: CASSPEASGAYNEQFF. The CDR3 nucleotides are TGCGCCAGCAGCCCGGAGGCTAGCGGGGCCTACAATGAGCAGTTCTTC.

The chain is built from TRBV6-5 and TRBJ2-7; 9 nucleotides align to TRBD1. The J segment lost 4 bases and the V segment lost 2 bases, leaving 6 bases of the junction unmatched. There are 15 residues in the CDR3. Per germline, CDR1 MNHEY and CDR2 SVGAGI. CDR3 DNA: TGTGCCAGCAGTTACGGGACAGGGAAGACGTACGAGCAGTACTTC. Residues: CASSYGTGKTYEQYF.

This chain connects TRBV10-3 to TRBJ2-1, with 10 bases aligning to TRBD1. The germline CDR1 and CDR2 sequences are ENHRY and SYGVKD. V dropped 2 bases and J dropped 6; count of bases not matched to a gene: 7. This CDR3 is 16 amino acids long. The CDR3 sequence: CAISEAQGTGVNEQFF. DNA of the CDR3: TGTGCCATCAGTGAGGCCCAAGGGACAGGGGTCAATGAGCAGTTCTTC.

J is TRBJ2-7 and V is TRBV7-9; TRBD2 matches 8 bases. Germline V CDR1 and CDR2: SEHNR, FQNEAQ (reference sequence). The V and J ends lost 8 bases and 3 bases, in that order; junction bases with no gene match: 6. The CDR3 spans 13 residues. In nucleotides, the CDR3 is TGTGCCAGCGAAGGGACTAGTAACTACGAGCAGTACTTC. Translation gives CASEGTSNYEQYF.

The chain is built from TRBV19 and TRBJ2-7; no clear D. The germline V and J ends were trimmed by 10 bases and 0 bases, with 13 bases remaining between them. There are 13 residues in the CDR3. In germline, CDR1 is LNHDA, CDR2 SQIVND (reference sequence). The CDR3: CATKDGSSYEQYF. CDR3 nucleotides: TGTGCCACTAAGGACGGTAGCTCCTACGAGCAGTACTTC.

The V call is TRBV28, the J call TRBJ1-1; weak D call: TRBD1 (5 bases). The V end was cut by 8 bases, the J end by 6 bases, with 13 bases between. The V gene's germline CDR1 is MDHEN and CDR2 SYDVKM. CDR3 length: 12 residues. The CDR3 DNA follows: TGTGCCAGCGGAACGGGACTCCCTGAAGCTTTCTTT. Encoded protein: CASGTGLPEAFF.

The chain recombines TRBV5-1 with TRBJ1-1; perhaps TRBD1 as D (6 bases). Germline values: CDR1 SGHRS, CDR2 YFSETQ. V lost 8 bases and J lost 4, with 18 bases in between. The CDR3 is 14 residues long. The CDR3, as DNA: TGCGCCAGTTACACAGCCCCCAGGGGCACTGAAGCTTTCTTT. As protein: CASYTAPRGTEAFF.

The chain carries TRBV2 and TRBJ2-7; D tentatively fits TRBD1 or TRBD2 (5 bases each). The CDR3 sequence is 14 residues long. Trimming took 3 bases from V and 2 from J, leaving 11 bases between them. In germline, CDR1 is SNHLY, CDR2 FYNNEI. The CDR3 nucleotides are TGTGCCAGCAGTGAGAGAGGGGTCCCCTACGAGCAGTACTTC. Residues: CASSERGVPYEQYF.

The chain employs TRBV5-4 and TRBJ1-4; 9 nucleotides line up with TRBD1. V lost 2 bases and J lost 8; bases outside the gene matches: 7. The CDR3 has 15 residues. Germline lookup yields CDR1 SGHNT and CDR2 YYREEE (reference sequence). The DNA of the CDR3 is TGTGCCAGCAGCTTAACCGGGACAGGGCTAGAAAAACTGTTTTTT. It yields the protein CASSLTGTGLEKLFF.

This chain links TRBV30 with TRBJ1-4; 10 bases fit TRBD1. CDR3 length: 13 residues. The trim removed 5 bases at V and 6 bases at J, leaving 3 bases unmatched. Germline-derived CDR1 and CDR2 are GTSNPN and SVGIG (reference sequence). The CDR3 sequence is CAWGTGVDEKLFF. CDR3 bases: TGTGCCTGGGGGACAGGGGTTGATGAAAAACTGTTTTTT.

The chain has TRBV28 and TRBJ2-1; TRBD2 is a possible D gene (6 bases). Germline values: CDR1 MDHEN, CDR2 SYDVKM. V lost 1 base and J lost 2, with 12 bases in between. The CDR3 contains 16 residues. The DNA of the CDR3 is TGTGCCAGCAGTTTATCGGGACTCCGAACCTACAATGAGCAGTTCTTC. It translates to CASSLSGLRTYNEQFF. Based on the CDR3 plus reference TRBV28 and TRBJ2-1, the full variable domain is DVKVTQSSRYLVKRTGEKVFLECVQDMDHENMFWYRQDPGLGLRLIYFSYDVKMKEKGDIPEGYSVSREKKERFSLILESASTNQTSMYLCASSLSGLRTYNEQFFGPGTRLTVL.

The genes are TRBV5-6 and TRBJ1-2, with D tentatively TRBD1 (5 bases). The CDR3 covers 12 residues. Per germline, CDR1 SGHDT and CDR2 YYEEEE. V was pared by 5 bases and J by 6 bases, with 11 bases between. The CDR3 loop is CASSGALNGYTF. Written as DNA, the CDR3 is TGTGCCAGCAGTGGGGCCTTAAATGGCTACACCTTC.

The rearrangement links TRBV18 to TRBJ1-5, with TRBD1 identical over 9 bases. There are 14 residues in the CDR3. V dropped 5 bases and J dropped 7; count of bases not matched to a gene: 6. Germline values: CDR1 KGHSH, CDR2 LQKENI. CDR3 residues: CASSLDRGEQPQHF. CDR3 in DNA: TGTGCCAGCTCATTGGACAGGGGAGAACAGCCCCAGCATTTT.

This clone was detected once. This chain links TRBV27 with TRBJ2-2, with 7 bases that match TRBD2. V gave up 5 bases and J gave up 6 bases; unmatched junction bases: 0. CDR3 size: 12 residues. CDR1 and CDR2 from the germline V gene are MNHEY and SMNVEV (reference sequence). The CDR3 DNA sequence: TGTGCCAGCAGTGCGGGGGCCGGGGAGCTGTTTTTT. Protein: CASSAGAGELFF.

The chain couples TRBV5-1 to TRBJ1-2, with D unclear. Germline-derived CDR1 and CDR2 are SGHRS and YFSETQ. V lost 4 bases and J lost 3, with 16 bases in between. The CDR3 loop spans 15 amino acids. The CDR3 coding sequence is TGCGCCAGCAGCCCCCCTTCGGGGAATTACTATGGCTACACCTTC. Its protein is CASSPPSGNYYGYTF.

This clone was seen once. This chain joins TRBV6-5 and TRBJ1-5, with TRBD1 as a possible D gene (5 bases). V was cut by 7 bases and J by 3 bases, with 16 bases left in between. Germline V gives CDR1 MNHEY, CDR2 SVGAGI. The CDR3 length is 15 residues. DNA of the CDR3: TGTGCCAGCATTTGGCGGGGGACCCCCAATCAGCCCCAGCATTTT. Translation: CASIWRGTPNQPQHF.

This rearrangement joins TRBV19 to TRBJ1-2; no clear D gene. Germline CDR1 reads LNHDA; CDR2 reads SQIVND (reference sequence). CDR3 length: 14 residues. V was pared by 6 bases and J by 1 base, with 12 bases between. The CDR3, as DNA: TGTGCCAGTAGAGTCGGAGGTAATAACTATGGCTACACCTTC. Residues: CASRVGGNNYGYTF.

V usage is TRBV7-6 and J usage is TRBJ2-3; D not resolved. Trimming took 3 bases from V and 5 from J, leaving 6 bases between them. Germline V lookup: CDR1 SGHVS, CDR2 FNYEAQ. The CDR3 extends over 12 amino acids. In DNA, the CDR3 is TGTGCCAGCAGCTTCGGTCTAGATACGCAGTATTTT. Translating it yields CASSFGLDTQYF.

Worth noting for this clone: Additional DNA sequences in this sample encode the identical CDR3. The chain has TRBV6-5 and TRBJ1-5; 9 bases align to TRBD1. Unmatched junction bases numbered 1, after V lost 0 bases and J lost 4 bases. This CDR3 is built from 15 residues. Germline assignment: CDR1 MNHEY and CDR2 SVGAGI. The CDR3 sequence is CASSYSTGGNQPQHF. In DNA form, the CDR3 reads TGTGCCAGCAGTTACTCGACAGGGGGGAATCAGCCCCAGCATTTT.

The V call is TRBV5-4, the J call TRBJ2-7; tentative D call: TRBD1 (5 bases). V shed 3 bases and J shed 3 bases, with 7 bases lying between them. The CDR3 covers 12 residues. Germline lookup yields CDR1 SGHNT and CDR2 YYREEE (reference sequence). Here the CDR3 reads CASSSGNYEQYF. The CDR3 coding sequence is TGTGCCAGCAGCTCAGGGAACTACGAGCAGTACTTC.

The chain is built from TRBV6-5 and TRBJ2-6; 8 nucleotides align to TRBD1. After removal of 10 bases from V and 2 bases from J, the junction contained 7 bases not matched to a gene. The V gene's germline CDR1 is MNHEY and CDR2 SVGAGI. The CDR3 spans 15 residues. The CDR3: CATPQGEPGANVLTF. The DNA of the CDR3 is TGTGCCACACCACAGGGGGAACCTGGGGCCAACGTCCTGACTTTC.

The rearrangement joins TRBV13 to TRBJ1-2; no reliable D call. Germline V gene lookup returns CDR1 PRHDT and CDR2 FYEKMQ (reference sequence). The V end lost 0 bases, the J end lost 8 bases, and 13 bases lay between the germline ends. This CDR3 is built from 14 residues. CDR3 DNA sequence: TGTGCCAGCAGCTTAGGGGGGAGAGGGTCCGGCTACACCTTC. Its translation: CASSLGGRGSGYTF.

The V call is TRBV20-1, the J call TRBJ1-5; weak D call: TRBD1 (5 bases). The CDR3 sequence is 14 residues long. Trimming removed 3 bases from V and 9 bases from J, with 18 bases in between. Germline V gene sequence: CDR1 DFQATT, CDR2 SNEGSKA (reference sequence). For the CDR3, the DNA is TGCAGTGCTAGTGTACCGGGACGGGGCCGGCCCCAGCATTTT. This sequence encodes CSASVPGRGRPQHF.

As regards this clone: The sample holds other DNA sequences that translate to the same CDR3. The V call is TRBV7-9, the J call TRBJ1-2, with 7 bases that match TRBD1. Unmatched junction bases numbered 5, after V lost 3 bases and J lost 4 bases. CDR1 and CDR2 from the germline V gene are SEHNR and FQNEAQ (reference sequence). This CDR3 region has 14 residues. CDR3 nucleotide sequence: TGTGCCAGCAGCTTGGGGGGACAGCTCTATGGCTACACCTTC. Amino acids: CASSLGGQLYGYTF.

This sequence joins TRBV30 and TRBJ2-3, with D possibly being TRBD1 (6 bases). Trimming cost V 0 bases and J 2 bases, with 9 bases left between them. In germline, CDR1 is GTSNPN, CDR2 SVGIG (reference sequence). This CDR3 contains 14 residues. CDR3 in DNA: TGTGCCTGGAGTGTTACAGGGCCCACAGATACGCAGTATTTT. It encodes CAWSVTGPTDTQYF.